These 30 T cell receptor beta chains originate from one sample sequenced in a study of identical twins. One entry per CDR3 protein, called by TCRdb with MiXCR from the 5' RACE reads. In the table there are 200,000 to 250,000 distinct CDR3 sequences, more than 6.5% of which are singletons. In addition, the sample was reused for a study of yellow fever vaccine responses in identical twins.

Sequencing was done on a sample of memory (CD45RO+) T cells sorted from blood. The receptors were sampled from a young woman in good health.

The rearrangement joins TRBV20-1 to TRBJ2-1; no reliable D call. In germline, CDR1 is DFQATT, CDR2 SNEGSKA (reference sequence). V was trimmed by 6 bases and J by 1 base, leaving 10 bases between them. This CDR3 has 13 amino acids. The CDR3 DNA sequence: TGCAGTGCCGCGGTGGATTCCTACAATGAGCAGTTCTTC. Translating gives CSAAVDSYNEQFF.

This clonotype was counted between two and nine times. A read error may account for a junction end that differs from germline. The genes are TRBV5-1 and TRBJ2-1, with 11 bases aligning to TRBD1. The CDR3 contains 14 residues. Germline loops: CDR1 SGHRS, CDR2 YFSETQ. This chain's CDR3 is CASRDRGSYNEQFF. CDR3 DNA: TGCGCAAGCAGGGACAGGGGGTCCTACAATGAGCAGTTCTTC.

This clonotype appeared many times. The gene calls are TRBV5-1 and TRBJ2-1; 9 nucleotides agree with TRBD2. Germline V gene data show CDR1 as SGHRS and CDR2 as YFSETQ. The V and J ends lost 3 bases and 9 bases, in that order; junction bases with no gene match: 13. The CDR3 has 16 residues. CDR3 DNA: TGCGCCAGCAGCTATGGGACCGCGCTAGCGGGAACTGAGCAGTTCTTC. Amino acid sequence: CASSYGTALAGTEQFF.

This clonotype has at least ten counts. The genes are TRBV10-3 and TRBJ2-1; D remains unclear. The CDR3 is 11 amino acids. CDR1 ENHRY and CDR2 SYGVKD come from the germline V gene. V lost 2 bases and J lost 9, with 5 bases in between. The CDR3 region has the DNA TGTGCCATCAGTGAGGTTGCTGAGCAGTTCTTC. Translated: CAISEVAEQFF.

In DNA, the CDR3 is TGTGCCAGCAGCTTACGTCCGACAGGGACTAGCACAGATACGCAGTATTTT. Amino acid sequence: CASSLRPTGTSTDTQYF. The chain is built from TRBV7-2 and TRBJ2-3; a weak D match, TRBD1 (7 bases). Germline loops: CDR1 SGHTA, CDR2 FQGNSA. V was shortened by 2 bases and J by 0 bases, with 15 bases between the two germline ends. This CDR3 contains 17 residues.

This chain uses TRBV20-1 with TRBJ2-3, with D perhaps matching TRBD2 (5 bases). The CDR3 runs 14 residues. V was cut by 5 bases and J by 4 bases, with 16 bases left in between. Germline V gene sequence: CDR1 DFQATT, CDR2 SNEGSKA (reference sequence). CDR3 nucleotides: TGCAGTGCTCAATCCCGTCCTAGCTCAGATACGCAGTATTTT. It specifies CSAQSRPSSDTQYF.

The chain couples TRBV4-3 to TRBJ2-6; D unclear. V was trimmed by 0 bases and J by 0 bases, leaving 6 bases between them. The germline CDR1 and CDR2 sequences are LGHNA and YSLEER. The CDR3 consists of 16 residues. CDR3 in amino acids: CASSQDIGSGANVLTF. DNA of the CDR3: TGCGCCAGCAGCCAAGATATTGGCTCTGGGGCCAACGTCCTGACTTTC.

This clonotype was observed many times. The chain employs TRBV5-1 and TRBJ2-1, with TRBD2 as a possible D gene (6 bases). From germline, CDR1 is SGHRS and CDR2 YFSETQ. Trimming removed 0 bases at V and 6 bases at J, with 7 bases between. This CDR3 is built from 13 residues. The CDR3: CASSLGLVNEQFF. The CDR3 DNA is TGCGCCAGCAGCTTGGGACTAGTCAATGAGCAGTTCTTC.

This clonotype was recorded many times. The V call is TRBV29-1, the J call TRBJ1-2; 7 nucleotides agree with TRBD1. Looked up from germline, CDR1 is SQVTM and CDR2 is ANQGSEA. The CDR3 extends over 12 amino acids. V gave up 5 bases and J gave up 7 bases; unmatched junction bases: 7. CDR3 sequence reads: CSVWGQIRGYTF. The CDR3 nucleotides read TGCAGCGTTTGGGGACAGATCCGTGGCTACACCTTC.

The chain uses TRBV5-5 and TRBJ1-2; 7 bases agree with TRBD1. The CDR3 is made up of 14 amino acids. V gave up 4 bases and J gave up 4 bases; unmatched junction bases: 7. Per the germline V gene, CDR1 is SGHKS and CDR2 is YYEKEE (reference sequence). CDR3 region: CASSRQGWSYGYTF. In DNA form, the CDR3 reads TGTGCCAGCAGCAGACAGGGTTGGAGCTATGGCTACACCTTC.

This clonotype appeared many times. The CDR3 coding sequence is TGTGCCAGCACCGAAACTAGGGCCGGGGAGCTGTTTTTT. Protein sequence: CASTETRAGELFF. The J gene is TRBJ2-2, the V gene TRBV11-2; the D gene is possibly TRBD2 (5 bases). Germline values: CDR1 SGHAT, CDR2 FQNNGV. Trimming shortened V by 7 bases and J by 6 bases, and 12 bases separated the two germline ends. The CDR3 sequence is 13 residues long.

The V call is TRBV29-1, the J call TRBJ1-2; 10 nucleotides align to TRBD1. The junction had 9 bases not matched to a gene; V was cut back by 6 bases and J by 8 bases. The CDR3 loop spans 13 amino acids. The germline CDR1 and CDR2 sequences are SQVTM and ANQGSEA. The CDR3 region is CSVFRQGAGGYTF. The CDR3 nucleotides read TGCAGCGTCTTCCGACAGGGGGCTGGAGGCTACACCTTC.

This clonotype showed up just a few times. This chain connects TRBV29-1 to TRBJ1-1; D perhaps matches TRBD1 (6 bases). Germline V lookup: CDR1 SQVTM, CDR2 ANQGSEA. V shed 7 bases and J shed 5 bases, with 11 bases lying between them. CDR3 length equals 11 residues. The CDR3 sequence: CSAGGGTEAFF. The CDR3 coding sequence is TGCAGCGCCGGAGGGGGAACTGAAGCTTTCTTT.

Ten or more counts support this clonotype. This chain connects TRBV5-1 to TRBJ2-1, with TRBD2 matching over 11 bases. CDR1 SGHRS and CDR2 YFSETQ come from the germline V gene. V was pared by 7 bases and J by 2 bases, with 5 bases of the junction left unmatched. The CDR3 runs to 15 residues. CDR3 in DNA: TGCGCCAGCCGAACTAGCGGGGGCCCCTACAATGAGCAGTTCTTC. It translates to CASRTSGGPYNEQFF.

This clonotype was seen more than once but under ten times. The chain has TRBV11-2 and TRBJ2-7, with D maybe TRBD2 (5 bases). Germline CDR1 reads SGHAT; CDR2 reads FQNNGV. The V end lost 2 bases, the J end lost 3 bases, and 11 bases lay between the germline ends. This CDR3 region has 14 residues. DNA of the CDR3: TGTGCCAGCAGCTTATCGCTAGCTAGCTACGAGCAGTACTTC. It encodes CASSLSLASYEQYF.

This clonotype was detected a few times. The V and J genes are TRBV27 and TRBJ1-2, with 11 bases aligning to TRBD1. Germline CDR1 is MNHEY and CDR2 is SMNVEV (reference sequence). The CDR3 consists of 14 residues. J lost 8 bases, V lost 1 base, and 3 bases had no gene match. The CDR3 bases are TGTGCCAGCAGTTTATTGGGGACAGGGGGAGGCTACACCTTC. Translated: CASSLLGTGGGYTF.

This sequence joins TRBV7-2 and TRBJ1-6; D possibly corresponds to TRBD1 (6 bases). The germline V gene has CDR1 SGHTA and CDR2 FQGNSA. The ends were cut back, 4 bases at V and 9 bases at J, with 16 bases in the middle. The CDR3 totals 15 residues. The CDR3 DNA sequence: TGTGCCAGCAGCTCTAGCTGGGGGGCGGGTTCACCCCTCCACTTT. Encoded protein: CASSSSWGAGSPLHF. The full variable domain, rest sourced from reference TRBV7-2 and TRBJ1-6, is GAGVSQSPSNKVTEKGKDVELRCDPISGHTALYWYRQSLGQGLEFLIYFQGNSAPDKSGLPSDRFSAERTGGSVSTLTIQRTQQEDSAVYLCASSSSWGAGSPLHFGNGTRLTVT.

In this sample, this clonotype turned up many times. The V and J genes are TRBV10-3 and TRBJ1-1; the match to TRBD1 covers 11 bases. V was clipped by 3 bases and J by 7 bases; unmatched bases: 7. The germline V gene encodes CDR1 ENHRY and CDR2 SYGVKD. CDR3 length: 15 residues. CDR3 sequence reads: CAISDPGTGGFEAFF. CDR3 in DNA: TGTGCCATCAGTGACCCCGGGACAGGGGGATTTGAAGCTTTCTTT.

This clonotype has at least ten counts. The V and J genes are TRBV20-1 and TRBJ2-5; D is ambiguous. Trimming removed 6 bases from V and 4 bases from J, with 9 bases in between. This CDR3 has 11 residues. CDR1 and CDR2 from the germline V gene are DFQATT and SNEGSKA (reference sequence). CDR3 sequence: CSAERGETQYF. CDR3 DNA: TGCAGTGCCGAACGTGGAGAGACCCAGTACTTC.

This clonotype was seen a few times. DNA of the CDR3: TGTGCCAGCAGCCTCGGGGGACCGGGACAGGGATACGAGCAGTACTTC. Protein product: CASSLGGPGQGYEQYF. This chain connects TRBV14 to TRBJ2-7, with 9 bases aligning to TRBD1. Germline V CDR1 and CDR2: SGHDN, FVKESK. V shed 4 bases and J 4 bases; nucleotides not matched to a gene: 11. This CDR3 has 16 residues.

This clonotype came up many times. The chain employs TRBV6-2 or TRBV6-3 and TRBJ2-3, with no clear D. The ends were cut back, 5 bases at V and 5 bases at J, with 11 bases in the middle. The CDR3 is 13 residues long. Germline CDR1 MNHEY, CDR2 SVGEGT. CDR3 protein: CASSNRLGDTQYF. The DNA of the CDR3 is TGTGCCAGCAGTAACCGACTGGGAGATACGCAGTATTTT.

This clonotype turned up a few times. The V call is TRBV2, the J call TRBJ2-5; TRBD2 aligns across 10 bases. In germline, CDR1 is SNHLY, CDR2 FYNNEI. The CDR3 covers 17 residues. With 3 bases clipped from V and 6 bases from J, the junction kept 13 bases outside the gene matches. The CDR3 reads CASSDLGLAKDRQTQYF. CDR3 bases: TGTGCCAGCAGTGATTTGGGACTAGCGAAAGACAGGCAGACCCAGTACTTC.

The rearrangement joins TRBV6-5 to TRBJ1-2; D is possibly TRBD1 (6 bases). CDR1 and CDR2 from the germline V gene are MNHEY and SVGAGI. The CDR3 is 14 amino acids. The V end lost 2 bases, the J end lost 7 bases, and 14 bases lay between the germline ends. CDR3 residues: CASSYERGLAGYTF. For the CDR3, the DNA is TGTGCCAGCAGTTACGAGCGGGGGCTCGCTGGCTACACCTTC.

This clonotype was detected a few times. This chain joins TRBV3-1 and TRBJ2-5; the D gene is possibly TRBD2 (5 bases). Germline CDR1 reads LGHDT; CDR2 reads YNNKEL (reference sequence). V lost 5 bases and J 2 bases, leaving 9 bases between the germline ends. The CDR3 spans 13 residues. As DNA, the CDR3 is TGTGCCAGCAGCTTCAGCGGTCAAGAGACCCAGTACTTC. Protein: CASSFSGQETQYF.

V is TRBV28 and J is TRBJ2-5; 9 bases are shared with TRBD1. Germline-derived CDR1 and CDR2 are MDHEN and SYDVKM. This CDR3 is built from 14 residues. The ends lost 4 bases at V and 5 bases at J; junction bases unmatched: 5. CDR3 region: CASSWRQGGETQYF. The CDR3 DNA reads TGTGCCAGCAGTTGGAGACAGGGGGGGGAGACCCAGTACTTC.

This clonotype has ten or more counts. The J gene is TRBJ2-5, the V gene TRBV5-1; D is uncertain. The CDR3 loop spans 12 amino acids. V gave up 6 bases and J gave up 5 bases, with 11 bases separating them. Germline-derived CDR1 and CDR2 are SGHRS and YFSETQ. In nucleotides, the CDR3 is TGCGCCAGCATCGGCGCTGGGGAGACCCAGTACTTC. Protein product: CASIGAGETQYF.

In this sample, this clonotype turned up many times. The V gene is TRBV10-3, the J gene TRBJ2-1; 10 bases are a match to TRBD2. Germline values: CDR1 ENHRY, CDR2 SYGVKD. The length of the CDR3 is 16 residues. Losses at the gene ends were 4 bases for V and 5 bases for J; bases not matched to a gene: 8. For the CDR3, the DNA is TGTGCCATCAGTGGTAACCTAGCGGGAGTCCACAATGAGCAGTTCTTC. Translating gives CAISGNLAGVHNEQFF.

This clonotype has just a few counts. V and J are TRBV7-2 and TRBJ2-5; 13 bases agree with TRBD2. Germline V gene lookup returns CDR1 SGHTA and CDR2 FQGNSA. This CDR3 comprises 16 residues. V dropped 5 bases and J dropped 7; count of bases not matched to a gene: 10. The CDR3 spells CASSARTSGGRVTQYF. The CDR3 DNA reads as TGTGCCAGCAGCGCCAGGACTAGCGGGGGTCGGGTGACCCAGTACTTC.

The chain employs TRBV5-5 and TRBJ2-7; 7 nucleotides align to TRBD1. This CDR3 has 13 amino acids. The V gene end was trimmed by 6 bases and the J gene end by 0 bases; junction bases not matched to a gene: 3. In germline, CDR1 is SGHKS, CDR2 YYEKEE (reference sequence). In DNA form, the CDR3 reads TGTGCCAGCACCGACAGGGCCTCCTACGAGCAGTACTTC. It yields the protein CASTDRASYEQYF. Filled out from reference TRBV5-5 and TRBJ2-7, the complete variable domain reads DAGVTQSPTHLIKTRGQQVTLRCSPISGHKSVSWYQQVLGQGPQFIFQYYEKEERGRGNFPDRFSARQFPNYSSELNVNALLLGDSALYLCASTDRASYEQYFGPGTRLTVT.

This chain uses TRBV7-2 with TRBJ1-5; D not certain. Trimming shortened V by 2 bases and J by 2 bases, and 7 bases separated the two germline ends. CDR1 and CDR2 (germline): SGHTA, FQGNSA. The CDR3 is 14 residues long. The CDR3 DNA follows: TGTGCCAGCAGCTTACAGGCGGGCAATCAGCCCCAGCATTTT. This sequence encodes CASSLQAGNQPQHF.